This T cell receptor (beta chain) was sequenced in a study of shared clonotypes between healthy human individuals. Study-level background: Donors had three CD4 naive, three CD4 memory, two CD8 naive and one CD8 memory plate apiece.

Study-level results: A few donors had 4% to 6.5% of their naive CD4 clonotypes in common.

The repertoire was sequenced with immunoSEQ multiplex PCR; TCRdb's copy has only in-frame clones and lacks some. The sample lists hundreds of thousands of clones, about 92% occurring once. Naive CD8 cells comprised CD45RO-negative, CCR7-positively selected cells, excluding terminally differentiated effector memory CD45RA+ cells. As for this clone: Its antigen is not known.

The germline CDR1 and CDR2 sequences are SGDLS and YYNGEE. With 3 bases removed from V and 8 bases from J, the gap between germline ends came to 15 bases. This CDR3 comprises 14 residues. The chain is built from TRBV9 and TRBJ2-1; D ambiguous. The sequencing input was naive CD8+ T cells sorted from blood. The sequence was obtained from a man younger than 40 in good health. The CDR3 region has the DNA TGTGCCAGCAGCGGATCCCCCTTGGGCGATGAGCAGTTCTTC. Translation gives CASSGSPLGDEQFF.